This T cell receptor beta chain was found in a study of human T cells and chemical hapten exposure. About the study: Enrolled patients were predominantly female and had alopecia areata, totalis or universalis.

TCRdb re-derived calls from the RACE reads in MiXCR, one entry per CDR3 protein. The top ten hold around 1.2% of the sample, which has some 250,000 distinct CDR3 sequences, about 7.7% seen once. Germline-derived CDR1 and CDR2 are SGHRS and YFSETQ. V dropped 0 bases and J dropped 2 bases, with 8 bases sitting between them. The CDR3 runs to 15 residues. Time point of the sample: pre-sensitization, week 0. Treatment indicated: therapeutic diphenylcyclopropenone sensitization with weekly scalp DPC. The chain carries TRBV5-1 and TRBJ2-2; D is undetermined. The sequences come from whole blood, collected in connection with sensitization to the hapten diphenylcyclopropenone (DPC). This clonotype was obtained from a man between 18 and 29 years old with alopecia areata. Some clones in this sample may be carry-over from other donors' samples. This chain's CDR3 is CASSLALSNTGELFF. CDR3 nucleotide sequence: TGCGCCAGCAGCTTGGCCTTATCCAACACCGGGGAGCTGTTTTTT.